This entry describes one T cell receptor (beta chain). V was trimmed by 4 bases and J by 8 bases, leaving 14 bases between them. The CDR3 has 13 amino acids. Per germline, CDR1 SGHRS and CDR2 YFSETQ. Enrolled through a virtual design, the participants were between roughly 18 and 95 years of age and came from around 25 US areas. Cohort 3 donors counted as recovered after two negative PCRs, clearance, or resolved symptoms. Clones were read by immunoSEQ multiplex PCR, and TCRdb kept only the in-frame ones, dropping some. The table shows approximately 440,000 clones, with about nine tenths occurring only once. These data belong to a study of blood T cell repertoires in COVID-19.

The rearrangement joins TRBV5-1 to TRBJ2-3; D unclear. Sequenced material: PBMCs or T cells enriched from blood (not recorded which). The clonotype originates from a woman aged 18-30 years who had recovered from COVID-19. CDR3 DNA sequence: TGCGCCAGCAGCCCGGCCCTGGAGACTACGCAGTATTTT. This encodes CASSPALETTQYF.